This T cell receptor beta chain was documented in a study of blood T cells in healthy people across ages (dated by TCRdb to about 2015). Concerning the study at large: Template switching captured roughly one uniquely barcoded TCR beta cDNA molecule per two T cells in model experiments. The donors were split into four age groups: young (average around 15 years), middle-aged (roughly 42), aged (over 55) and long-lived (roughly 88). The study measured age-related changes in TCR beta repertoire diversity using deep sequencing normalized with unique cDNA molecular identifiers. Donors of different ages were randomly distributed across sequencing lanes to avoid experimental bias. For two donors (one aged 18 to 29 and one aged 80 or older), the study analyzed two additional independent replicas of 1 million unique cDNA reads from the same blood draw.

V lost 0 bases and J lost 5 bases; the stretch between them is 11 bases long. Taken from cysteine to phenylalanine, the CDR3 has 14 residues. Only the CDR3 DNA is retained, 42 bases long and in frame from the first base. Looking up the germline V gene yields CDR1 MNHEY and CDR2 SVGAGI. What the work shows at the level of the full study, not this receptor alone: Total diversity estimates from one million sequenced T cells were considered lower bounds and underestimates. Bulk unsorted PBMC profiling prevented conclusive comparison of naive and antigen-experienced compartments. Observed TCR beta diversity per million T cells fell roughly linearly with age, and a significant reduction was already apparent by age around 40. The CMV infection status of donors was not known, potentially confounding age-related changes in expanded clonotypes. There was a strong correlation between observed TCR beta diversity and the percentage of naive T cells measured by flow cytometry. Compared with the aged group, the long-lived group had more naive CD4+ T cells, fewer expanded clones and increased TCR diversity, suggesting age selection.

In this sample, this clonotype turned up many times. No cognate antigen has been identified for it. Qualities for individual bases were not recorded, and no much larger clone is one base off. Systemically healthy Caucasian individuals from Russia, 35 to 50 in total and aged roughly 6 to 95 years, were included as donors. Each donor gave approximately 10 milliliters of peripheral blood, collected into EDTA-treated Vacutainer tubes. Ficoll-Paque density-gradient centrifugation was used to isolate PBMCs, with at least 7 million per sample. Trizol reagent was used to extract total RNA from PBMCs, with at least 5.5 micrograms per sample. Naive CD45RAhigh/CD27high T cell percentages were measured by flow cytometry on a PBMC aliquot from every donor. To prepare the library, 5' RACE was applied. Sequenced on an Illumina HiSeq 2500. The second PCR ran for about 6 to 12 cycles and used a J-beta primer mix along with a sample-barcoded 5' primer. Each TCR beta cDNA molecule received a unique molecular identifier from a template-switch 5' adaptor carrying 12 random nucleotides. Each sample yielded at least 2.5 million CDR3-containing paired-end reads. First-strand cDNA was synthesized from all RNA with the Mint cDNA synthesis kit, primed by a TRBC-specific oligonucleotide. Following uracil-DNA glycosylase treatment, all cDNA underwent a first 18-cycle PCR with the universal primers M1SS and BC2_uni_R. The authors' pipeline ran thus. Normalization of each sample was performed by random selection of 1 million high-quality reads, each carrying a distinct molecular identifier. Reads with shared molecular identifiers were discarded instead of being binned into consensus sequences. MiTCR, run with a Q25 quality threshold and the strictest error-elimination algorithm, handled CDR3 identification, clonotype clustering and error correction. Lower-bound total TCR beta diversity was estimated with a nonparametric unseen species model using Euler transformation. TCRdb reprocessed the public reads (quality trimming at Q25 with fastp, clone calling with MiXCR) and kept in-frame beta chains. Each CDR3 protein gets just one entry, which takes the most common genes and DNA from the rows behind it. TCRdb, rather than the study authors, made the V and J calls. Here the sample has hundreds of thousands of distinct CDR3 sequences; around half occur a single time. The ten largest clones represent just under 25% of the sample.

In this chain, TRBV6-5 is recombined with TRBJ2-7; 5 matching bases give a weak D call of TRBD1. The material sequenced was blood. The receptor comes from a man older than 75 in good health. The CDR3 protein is CASSYSVRTHEQYF. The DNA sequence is TGTGCCAGCAGTTACTCAGTCAGGACACACGAGCAGTACTTC.